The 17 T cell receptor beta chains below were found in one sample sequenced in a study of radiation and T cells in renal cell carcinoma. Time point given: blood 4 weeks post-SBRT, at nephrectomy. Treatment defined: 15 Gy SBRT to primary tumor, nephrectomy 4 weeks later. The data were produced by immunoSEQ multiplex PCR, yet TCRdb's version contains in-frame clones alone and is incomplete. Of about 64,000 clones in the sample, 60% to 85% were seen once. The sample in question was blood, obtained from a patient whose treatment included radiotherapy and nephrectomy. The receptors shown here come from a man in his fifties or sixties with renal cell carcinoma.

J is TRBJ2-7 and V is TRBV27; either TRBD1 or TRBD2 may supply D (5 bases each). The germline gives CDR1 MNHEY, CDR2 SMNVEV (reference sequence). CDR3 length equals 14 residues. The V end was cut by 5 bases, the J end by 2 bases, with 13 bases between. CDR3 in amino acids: CASSIPGRPYEQYF. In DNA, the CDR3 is TGTGCCAGCAGTATCCCGGGACGGCCCTACGAGCAGTACTTC.

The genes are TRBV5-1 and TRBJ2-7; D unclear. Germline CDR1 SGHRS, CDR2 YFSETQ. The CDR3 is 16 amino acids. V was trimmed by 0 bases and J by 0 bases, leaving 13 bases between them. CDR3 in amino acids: CASSLADTRSSYEQYF. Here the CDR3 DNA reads TGCGCCAGCAGCTTGGCCGACACACGTTCCTCCTACGAGCAGTACTTC.

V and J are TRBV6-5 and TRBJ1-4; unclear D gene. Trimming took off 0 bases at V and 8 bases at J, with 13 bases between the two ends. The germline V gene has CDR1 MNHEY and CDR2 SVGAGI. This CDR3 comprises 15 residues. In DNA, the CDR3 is TGTGCCAGCAGTTACTCGGGTCAGAAGGGAGAAAAACTGTTTTTT. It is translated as CASSYSGQKGEKLFF.

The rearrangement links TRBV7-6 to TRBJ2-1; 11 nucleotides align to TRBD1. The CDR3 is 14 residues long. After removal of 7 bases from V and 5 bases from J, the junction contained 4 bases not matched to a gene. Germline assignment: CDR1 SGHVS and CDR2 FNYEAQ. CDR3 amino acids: CASIGDRGDNEQFF. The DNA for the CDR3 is TGTGCCAGCATCGGGGACAGGGGGGACAATGAGCAGTTCTTC.

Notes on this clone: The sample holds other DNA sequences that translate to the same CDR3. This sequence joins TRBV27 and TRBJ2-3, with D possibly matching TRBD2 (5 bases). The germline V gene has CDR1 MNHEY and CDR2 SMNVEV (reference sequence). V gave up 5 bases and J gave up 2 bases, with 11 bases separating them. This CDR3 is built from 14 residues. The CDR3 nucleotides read TGTGCCAGCAGTCCAGGACTGATCACAGATACGCAGTATTTT. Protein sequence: CASSPGLITDTQYF.

This chain's CDR3 is CASSLSRGAYNEQFF. CDR3 nucleotide sequence: TGTGCCAGCAGTTTATCGCGGGGGGCCTACAATGAGCAGTTCTTC. The J gene is TRBJ2-1, the V gene TRBV27, with 8 bases that match TRBD2. Trimming took 0 bases from V and 2 from J; bases not matched to a gene: 0. This CDR3 is built from 15 residues. CDR1 and CDR2 from the germline V gene are MNHEY and SMNVEV (reference sequence).

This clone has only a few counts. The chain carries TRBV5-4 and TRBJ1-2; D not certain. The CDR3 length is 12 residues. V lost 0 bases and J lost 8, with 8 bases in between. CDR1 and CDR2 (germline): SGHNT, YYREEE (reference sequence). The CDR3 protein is CASSLDAEGYTF. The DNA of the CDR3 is TGTGCCAGCAGCTTGGATGCAGAAGGCTACACCTTC.

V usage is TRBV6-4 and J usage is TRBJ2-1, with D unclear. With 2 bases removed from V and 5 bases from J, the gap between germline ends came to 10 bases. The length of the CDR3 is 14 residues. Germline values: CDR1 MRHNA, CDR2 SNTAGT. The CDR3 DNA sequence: TGTGCCAGCAGTGACGGAAACAGACACAATGAGCAGTTCTTC. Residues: CASSDGNRHNEQFF.

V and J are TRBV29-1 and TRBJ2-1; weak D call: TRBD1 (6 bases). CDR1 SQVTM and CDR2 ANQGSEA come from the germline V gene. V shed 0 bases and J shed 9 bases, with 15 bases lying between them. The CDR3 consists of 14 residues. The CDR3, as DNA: TGCAGCGTTGAAGACCGAGACAGGCATGCTGAGCAGTTCTTC. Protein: CSVEDRDRHAEQFF.

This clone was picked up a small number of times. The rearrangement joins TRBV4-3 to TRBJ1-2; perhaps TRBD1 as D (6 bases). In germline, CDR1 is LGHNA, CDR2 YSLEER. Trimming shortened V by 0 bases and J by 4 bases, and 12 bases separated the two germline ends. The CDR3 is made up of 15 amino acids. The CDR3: CASSQDRGGAYGYTF. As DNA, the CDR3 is TGCGCCAGCAGCCAAGATCGGGGGGGGGCCTATGGCTACACCTTC.

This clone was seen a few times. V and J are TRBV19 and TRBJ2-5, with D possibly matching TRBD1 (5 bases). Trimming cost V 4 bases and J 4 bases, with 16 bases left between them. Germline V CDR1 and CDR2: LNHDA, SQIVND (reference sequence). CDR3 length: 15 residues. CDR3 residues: CASSSLSGLGETQYF. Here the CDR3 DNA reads TGTGCCAGTAGTAGTTTATCAGGGTTAGGAGAGACCCAGTACTTC. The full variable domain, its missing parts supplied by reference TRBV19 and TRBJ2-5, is DGGITQSPKYLFRKEGQNVTLSCEQNLNHDAMYWYRQDPGQGLRLIYYSQIVNDFQKGDIAEGYSVSREKKESFPLTVTSAQKNPTAFYLCASSSLSGLGETQYFGPGTRLLVL.

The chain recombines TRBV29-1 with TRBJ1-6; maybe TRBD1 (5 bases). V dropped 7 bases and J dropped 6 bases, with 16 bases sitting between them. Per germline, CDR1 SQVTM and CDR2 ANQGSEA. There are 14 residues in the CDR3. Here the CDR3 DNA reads TGCAGCGCTAAGTCCGGGACGGGTAATTCACCCCTCCACTTT. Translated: CSAKSGTGNSPLHF.

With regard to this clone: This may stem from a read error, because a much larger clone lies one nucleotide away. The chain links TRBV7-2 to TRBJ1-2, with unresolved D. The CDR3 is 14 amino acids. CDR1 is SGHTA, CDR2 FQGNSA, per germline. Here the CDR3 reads CASSSTLDNYGHTF. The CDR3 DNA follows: TGTGCCAGCAGCTCAACACTGGATAACTATGGCCACACCTTC.

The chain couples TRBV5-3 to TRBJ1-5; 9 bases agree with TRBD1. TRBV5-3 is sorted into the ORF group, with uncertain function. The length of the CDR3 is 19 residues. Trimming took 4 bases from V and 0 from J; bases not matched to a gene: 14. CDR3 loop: CARSIATGTGIFSNQPQHF. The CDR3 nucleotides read TGTGCCAGAAGCATAGCCACCGGGACAGGGATTTTTAGCAATCAGCCCCAGCATTTT.

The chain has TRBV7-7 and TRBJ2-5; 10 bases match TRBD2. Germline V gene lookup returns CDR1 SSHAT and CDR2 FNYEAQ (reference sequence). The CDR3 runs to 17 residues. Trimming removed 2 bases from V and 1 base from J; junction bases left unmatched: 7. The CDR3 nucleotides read TGTGCCAGCAGCTTAAGGGTGGCTAGCGGGGGCCAAGAGACCCAGTACTTC. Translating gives CASSLRVASGGQETQYF.

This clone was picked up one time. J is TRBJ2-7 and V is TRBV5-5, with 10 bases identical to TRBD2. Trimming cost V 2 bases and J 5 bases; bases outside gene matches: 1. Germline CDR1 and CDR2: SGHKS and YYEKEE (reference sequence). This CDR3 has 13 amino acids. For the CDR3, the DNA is TGTGCCAGCAGCTTCCTAGCGGGAGACGAGCAGTACGTC. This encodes CASSFLAGDEQYV.

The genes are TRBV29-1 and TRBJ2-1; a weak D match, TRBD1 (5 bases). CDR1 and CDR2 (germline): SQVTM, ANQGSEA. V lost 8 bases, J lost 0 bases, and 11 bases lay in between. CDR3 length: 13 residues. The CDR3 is CSLTEVSYNEQFF. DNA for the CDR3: TGCAGCTTGACAGAAGTCTCCTACAATGAGCAGTTCTTC.